These T cell receptor beta chains were read from a single sample in a study of T cells in Graves' hyperthyroidism and ophthalmopathy. Each CDR3 protein gets one entry after TCRdb re-called the multiplex PCR reads with MiXCR. The table includes some 620,000 distinct CDR3 sequences, 15% to 20% detected once. Specimen: blood. These receptors originate from a woman younger than 45 with Graves' hyperthyroidism. CDR3s include the opening cysteine and the closing phenylalanine or tryptophan. D genes are given only for firm matches. Size values are once, few and many counts, or a class for expanded clones, and some rows have none.

>16|.|TRBJ1-1|TRBV20-1|many
TGCAGTGCTAGTTCTCGACGGCTCCTACTGAACACTGAAGCTTTCTTT
CSASSRRLLLNTEAFF
>16|TRBD2|TRBJ2-3|TRBV5-8|many
TGTGCCAGCAGCTTGACTAGCGGGGGGAACACAGATACGCAGTATTTT
CASSLTSGGNTDTQYF
>18|TRBD2|TRBJ2-1|TRBV5-1|few
TGCGCCAGCAGTCTTCTGGCGGGAGGGCCGACTAACTACAATGAGCAGTTCTTC
CASSLLAGGPTNYNEQFF
>14|.|TRBJ1-1|TRBV7-9|.
TGTGCCAGCAGCGAAAAAGGCAGGAACACTGAAGCTTTCTTT
CASSEKGRNTEAFF
>15|TRBD2|TRBJ2-1|TRBV11-1|few
TGTGCCAGCAGCTCACTAGCGGGAGTTGTCAATGAGCAGTTCTTC
CASSSLAGVVNEQFF
>16|TRBD2|TRBJ2-1|TRBV20-1|many
TGCAGTGCCCGACCCCTAGCGGGAGGAACTTACAATGAGCAGTTCTTC
CSARPLAGGTYNEQFF
>15|.|TRBJ1-4|TRBV5-4|few
TGTGCCAGCAGCTTGGGACGGGCAACTAATGAAAAACTGTTTTTT
CASSLGRATNEKLFF
>12|TRBD2|TRBJ2-1|TRBV19|.
TGTGCCAGTGCTAGCGGATACAATGAGCAGTTCTTC
CASASGYNEQFF
>15|.|TRBJ2-7|TRBV6-1|many
TGTGCCAGCAGTGAAAAGCAGGGTTCGTTATACGAGCAGTACTTC
CASSEKQGSLYEQYF
>16|.|TRBJ2-5|TRBV6-5|many
TGTGCCAGCAGTTACTCGAGCAGGGCCTCCCAAGAGACCCAGTACTTC
CASSYSSRASQETQYF
>16|.|TRBJ2-1|TRBV6-9|.
TGTGCCAGCAGTTACCACCGTGGGGTAGCGGCCAATGAGCAGTTCTTC
CASSYHRGVAANEQFF
>12|.|TRBJ2-1|TRBV11-2|few
TGTGCCAGCAGCCTCGGCAGCAGGGAGCAGTTCTTC
CASSLGSREQFF
>12|.|TRBJ1-1|TRBV12-5|.
TGTGCTAGTGGTTTGGGTAGGACTGAAGCTTTCTTT
CASGLGRTEAFF
>14|TRBD1|TRBJ1-2|TRBV5-1|few
TGCGCCGGCAAACGACTAACGGGACAGTATGGCTACACCTTC
CAGKRLTGQYGYTF
>15|.|TRBJ1-4|TRBV2|many
TGTGCCAGCGCTAAGGACGAGGCAACTAATGAAAAACTGTTTTTT
CASAKDEATNEKLFF
>15|.|TRBJ1-1|TRBV5-1|many
TGCGCCAGCAGCTTGGGAGCAGAATCAAACACTGAAGCTTTCTTT
CASSLGAESNTEAFF
>12|.|TRBJ2-7|TRBV27|many
TGTGCCAGCAGTTCCACCGACAGGGAGCAGTACTTC
CASSSTDREQYF
>14|.|TRBJ2-7|TRBV11-2|.
TGTGCCAGCAGCTTCGGACAGTCCGCCTACGAGCAGTACTTC
CASSFGQSAYEQYF
>12|.|TRBJ2-7|TRBV29-1|many
TGCAGCGTTGAGGGTGTGAACTACGAGCAGTACTTC
CSVEGVNYEQYF
>13|.|TRBJ2-1|TRBV12-3/TRBV12-4|many
TGTGCCAGCAGTTTCCCGTTAGGGGACTCCCCGTTCTTC
CASSFPLGDSPFF
>13|TRBD2|TRBJ2-7|TRBV4-2|.
TGTGCCAGCAGCCACGCGGGAGCCTACGAGCAGTACTTC
CASSHAGAYEQYF
>14|TRBD1|TRBJ2-3|TRBV5-1|many
TGCGCCAGCAACCGGGGACAGAGCACAGATACGCAGTATTTT
CASNRGQSTDTQYF
>19|TRBD2|TRBJ2-1|TRBV9|.
TGTGCCAGCAGCGTAAGGCGCGGGGAACTAGCGGAGACATACAATGAGCAGTTCTTC
CASSVRRGELAETYNEQFF
>15|TRBD1|TRBJ2-7|TRBV28|many
TGTGCCAGCAGTTTGGCAGAACAGGGGGGCTACGAGCAGTACTTC
CASSLAEQGGYEQYF
>18|.|TRBJ2-3|TRBV30|.
TGTGCCTGGAGTGTACCGGTCCGGTGGCAGGGCCACACAGATACGCAGTATTTT
CAWSVPVRWQGHTDTQYF
>14|.|TRBJ2-3|TRBV27|many
TGTGCCAGCAGTTTATCTACTGGGTCAGATACGCAGTATTTT
CASSLSTGSDTQYF
>12|.|TRBJ2-7|TRBV18|many
TGTGCCAGCTCACGGGACCACGACGAGCAGTACTTC
CASSRDHDEQYF
>15|TRBD2|TRBJ2-5|TRBV7-9|few
TGTGCCAGCAGCCTAAAGCGGGAGGGAGGGGAGACCCAGTACTTC
CASSLKREGGETQYF
>14|.|TRBJ2-5|TRBV7-3|many
TGTGCCAGCAGTGGAGGGAGTTTGGAAGAGACCCAGTACTTC
CASSGGSLEETQYF
>13|.|TRBJ1-5|TRBV2|few
TGTGCCAGCAGTGGTCAGGGCCCCCAGCCCCAGCATTTT
CASSGQGPQPQHF
>15|.|TRBJ1-1|TRBV28|many
TGTGCCAGCAGTCCTCGACAGGAACTTAACACTGAAGCTTTCTTT
CASSPRQELNTEAFF
>16|TRBD2|TRBJ2-1|TRBV7-2|many
TGTGCCAGCATCCCGGTGGTAGCGGGAGGCCTCAATGAGCAGTTCTTC
CASIPVVAGGLNEQFF
>16|.|TRBJ2-6|TRBV2|many
TGTGCCAGCAGTGAAGCGAGGGGTCCTGGGGCCAACGTCCTGACTTTC
CASSEARGPGANVLTF
>14|.|TRBJ1-1|TRBV9|.
TGTGCCAGCAGCCCCCGGGGGTTTGGCACTGAAGCTTTCTTT
CASSPRGFGTEAFF
>17|.|TRBJ2-2|TRBV28|few
TGTGCCAGCAGTCAACCAGGACGGCTAGTTCGGACCGGGGAGCTGTTTTTT
CASSQPGRLVRTGELFF
>17|TRBD1|TRBJ1-5|TRBV4-1|.
TGCGCCAGCAGCCAAGCGGGGCAGGGGGCGGGTAATCAGCCCCAGCATTTT
CASSQAGQGAGNQPQHF
>14|.|TRBJ1-1|TRBV6-2/TRBV6-3|few
TGTGCCAGCAGAAAGGGGTTAGAGAACACTGAAGCTTTCTTT
CASRKGLENTEAFF
>16|TRBD1|TRBJ1-5|TRBV18|many
TGTGCCAGCTCACCACGACCCGGGACAGAAAATCAGCCCCAGCATTTT
CASSPRPGTENQPQHF
>14|.|TRBJ2-2|TRBV14|.
TGTGCCAGCAGCCTTAGTTTCAACACCGGGGAGCTGTTTTTT
CASSLSFNTGELFF
>16|.|TRBJ2-7|TRBV4-2|few
TGTGCCAGCAGCCAAGATGGGGCGGTAGCGTCCTACGAGCAGTACTTC
CASSQDGAVASYEQYF